One T cell receptor (beta chain) is described in this entry. This receptor's antigen is unknown. No base quality values were provided; no much bigger clone lies one nucleotide off. TCRbeta CDR3 regions were amplified from genomic DNA by means of the immunoSEQ Assay, a bias-controlled multiplex PCR. The source study handled its data this way. The number of nucleated cells in each sample was estimated by amplification of reference gene primers within the assay. Sequence reads were collapsed and filtered to measure the absolute abundance of every unique TCRbeta CDR3 rearrangement. Productive Simpson clonality was computed per sample as the square root of Simpson's diversity index over productive rearrangements. Here the immuneACCESS table is served through TCRdb, limited to in-frame sequences with V and J called. Missing clones are a known gap in these copies; in checked studies unresolved V genes cover under half, and the rest lacks a known reason. The DNA gave D and trimming, while V, J and clone size come from that table. Here the sample has a few hundred thousand clones; about 85% occur a single time. Of the sample, 3% to 4% is held by the ten largest clones.

The data derive from a study of blood T cell repertoires in COVID-19 (dated by TCRdb to 2019 to 2021). The study in broad terms: Samples covering the acute and convalescent phases of COVID-19 were provided by collaborators in the United States, Italy and Spain. Samples were obtained from the ongoing ImmuneRACE study (first 160 participants) and from 1,254 subjects provided by 6 global collaborators. The repertoires were released in a freely available public database meant as a resource for research on the immune response to SARS-CoV-2. Sample metadata almost always included a de-identified subject ID, COVID-19 status, age in years and sex. Where available, HLA class I and class II types were taken from metadata supplied by the sample provider and were not determined by assay-based typing. The prospective study material was composed of cDNA or gDNA derived from T cells, B-cell-depleted T cells, or PBMCs. Subjects who had been exposed to COVID-19, were actively infected with it, or had recovered from it provided the deeply sampled blood TCRbeta repertoires that made up the dataset. What the study reported, not specific to this receptor: How much clinical and demographic metadata was included differed by source and by participant, and the metadata was provided uncurated.

Whole blood was collected in K2EDTA tubes by collaborating institutions according to the institutions' own protocols. For TCRbeta analysis, collaborators shipped samples as frozen whole blood, isolated PBMCs, or DNA extracted from either of those sample types. From a lookup of the germline V gene (reference sequence), CDR1 and CDR2 are MNHNY and SVGAGI. The CDR3 covers 12 residues, taking in both the cysteine and the phenylalanine. Just CDR3 DNA is preserved here, 36 bases in frame from base 1. Clipping removes 11 bases from V and 8 bases from J, with 9 as the unmatched junction base count. Sequenced sample: peripheral blood. The origin of this receptor is a woman between 18 and 30 years old with acute or convalescent COVID-19. The sequence links TRBV6-6 to TRBJ1-3, and 7 bases in between align with TRBD1. The CDR3 region reads CALRGLGHTIYF. The nucleotide sequence is given as TGTGCCTTAAGGGGGCTGGGGCACACCATATATTTT.